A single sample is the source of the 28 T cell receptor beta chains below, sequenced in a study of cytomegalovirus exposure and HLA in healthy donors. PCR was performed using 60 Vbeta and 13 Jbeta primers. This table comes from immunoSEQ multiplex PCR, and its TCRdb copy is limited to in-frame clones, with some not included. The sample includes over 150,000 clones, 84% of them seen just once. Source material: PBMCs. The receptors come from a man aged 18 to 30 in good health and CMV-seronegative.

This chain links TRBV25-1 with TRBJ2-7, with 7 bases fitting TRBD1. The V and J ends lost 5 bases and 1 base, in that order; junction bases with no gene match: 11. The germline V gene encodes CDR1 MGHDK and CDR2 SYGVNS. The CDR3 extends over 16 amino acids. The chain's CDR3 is CASSRTDRVASYEQYF. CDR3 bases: TGTGCCAGCAGTCGAACCGACAGGGTCGCATCCTACGAGCAGTACTTC.

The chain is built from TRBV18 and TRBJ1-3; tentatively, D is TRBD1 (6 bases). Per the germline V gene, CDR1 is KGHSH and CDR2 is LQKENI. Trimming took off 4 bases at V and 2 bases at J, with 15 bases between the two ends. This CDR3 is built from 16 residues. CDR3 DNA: TGTGCCAGCTCACTTCAACCGGACAGTACTGGAAACACCATATATTTT. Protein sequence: CASSLQPDSTGNTIYF.

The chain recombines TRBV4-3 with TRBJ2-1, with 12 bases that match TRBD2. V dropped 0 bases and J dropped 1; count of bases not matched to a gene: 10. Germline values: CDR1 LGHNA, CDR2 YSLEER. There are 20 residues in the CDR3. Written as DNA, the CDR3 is TGCGCCAGCAGCCAAGATGGGGCTAGCGGGAGGGCCGATTCCTACAATGAGCAGTTCTTC. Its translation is CASSQDGASGRADSYNEQFF.

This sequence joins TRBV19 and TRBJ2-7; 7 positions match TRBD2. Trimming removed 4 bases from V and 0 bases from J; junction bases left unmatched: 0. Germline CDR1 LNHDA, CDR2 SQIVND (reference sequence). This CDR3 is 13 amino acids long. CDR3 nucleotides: TGTGCCAGTAGTAGCGGGAGCTCCTACGAGCAGTACTTC. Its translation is CASSSGSSYEQYF.

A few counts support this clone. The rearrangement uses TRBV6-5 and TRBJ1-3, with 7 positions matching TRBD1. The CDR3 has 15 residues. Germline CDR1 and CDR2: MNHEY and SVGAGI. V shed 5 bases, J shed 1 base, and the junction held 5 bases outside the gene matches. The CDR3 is CASSREGASGNTIYF. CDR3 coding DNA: TGTGCCAGCAGTCGTGAGGGGGCTTCTGGAAACACCATATATTTT.

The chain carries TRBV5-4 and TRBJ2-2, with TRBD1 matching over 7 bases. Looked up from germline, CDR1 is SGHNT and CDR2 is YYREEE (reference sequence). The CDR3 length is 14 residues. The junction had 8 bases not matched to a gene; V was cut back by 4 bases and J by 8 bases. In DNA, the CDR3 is TGTGCCAGCAGCCCAGGGACAGTTACTGGGGAGCTGTTTTTT. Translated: CASSPGTVTGELFF. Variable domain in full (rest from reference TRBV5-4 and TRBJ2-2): ETGVTQSPTHLIKTRGQQVTLRCSSQSGHNTVSWYQQALGQGPQFIFQYYREEENGRGNFPPRFSGLQFPNYSSELNVNALELDDSALYLCASSPGTVTGELFFGEGSRLTVL.

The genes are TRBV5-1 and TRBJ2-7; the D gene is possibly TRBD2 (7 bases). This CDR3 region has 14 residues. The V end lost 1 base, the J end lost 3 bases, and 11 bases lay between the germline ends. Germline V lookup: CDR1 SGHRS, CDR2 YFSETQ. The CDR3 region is CASSLLRGGYEQYF. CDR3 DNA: TGCGCCAGCAGCTTGTTGAGGGGGGGCTACGAGCAGTACTTC.

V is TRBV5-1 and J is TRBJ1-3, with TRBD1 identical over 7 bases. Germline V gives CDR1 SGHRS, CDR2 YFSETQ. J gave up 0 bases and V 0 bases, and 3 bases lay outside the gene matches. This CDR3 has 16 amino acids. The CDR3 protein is CASSLEGTASGNTIYF. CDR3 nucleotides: TGCGCCAGCAGCTTGGAGGGGACAGCCTCTGGAAACACCATATATTTT.

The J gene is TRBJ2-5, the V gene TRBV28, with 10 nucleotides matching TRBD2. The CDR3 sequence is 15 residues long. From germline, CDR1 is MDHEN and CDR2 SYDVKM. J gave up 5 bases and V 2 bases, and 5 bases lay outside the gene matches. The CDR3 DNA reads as TGTGCCAGCAGTTTAAGCGGGAGGGCCGGGGAGACCCAGTACTTC. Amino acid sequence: CASSLSGRAGETQYF.

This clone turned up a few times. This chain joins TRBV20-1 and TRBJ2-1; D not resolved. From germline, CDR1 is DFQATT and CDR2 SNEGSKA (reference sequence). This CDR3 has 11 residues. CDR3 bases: TGCAGACCCAAGTCCGGCAATGAGCAGTTCTTC. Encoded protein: CRPKSGNEQFF.

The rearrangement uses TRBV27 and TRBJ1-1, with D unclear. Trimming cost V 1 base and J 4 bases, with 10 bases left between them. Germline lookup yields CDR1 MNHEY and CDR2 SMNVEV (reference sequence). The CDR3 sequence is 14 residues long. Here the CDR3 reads CASSLYFQATEAFF. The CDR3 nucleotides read TGTGCCAGCAGTTTATATTTCCAGGCCACTGAAGCTTTCTTT.

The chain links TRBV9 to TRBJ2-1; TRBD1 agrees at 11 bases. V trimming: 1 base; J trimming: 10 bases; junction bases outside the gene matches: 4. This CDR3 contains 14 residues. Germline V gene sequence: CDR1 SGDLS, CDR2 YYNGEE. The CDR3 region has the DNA TGTGCCAGCAGCGTACCGGGACAGGGGGAGGAGCAGTTCTTC. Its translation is CASSVPGQGEEQFF. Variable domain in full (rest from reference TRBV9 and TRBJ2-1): DSGVTQTPKHLITATGQRVTLRCSPRSGDLSVYWYQQSLDQGLQFLIQYYNGEERAKGNILERFSAQQFPDLHSELNLSSLELGDSALYFCASSVPGQGEEQFFGPGTRLTVL.

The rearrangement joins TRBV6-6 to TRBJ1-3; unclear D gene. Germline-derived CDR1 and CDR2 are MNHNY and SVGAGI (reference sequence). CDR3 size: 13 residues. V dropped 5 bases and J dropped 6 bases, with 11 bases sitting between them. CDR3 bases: TGTGCCAGCAGTGGGCCTTCGGAAAACACCATATATTTT. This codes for CASSGPSENTIYF.

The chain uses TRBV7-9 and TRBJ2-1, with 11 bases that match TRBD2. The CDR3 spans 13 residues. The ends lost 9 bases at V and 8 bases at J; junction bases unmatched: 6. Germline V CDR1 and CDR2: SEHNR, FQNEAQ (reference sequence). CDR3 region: CASRLAGRDEQFF. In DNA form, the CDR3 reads TGTGCCAGTCGACTAGCGGGAAGGGATGAGCAGTTCTTC.

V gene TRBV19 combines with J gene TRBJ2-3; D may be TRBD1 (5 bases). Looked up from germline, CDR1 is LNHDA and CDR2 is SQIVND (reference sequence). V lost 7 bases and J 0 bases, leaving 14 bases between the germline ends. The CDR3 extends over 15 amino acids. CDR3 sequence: CASTPDSLSTDTQYF. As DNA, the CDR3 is TGTGCCAGTACTCCCGACAGCCTCAGCACAGATACGCAGTATTTT.

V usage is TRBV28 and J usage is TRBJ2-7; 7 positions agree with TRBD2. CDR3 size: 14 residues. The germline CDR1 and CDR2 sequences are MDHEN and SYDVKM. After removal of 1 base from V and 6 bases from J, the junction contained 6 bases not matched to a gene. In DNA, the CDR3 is TGTGCCAGCAGTTTATCCGGGGGGTTTCGCGAGCAGTACTTC. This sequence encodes CASSLSGGFREQYF.

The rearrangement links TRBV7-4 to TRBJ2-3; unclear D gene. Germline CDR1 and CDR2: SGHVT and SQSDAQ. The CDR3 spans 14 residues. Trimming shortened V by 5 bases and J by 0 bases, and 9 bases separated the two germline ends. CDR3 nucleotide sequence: TGTGCCAGCAGCCCCGAGACTAGCACAGATACGCAGTATTTT. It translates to CASSPETSTDTQYF.

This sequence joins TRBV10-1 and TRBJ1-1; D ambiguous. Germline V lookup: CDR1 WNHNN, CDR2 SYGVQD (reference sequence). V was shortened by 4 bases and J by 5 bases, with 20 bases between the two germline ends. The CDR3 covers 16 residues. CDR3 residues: CASSAGGSPKRTEAFF. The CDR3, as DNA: TGCGCCAGCAGTGCGGGAGGTTCTCCCAAGAGGACTGAAGCTTTCTTT.

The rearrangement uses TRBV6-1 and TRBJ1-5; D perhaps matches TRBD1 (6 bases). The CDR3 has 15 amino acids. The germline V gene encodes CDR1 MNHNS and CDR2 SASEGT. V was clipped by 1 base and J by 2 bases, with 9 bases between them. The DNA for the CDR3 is TGTGCCAGCAGTGAAGGGGCAGGGGGCAATCAGCCCCAGCATTTT. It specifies CASSEGAGGNQPQHF.

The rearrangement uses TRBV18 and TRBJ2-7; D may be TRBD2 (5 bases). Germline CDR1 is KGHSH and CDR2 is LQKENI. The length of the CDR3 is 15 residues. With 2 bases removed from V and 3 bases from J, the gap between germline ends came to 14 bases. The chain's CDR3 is CASSPIRGSLYEQYF. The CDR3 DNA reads TGTGCCAGCTCACCAATCCGGGGATCCCTCTACGAGCAGTACTTC.

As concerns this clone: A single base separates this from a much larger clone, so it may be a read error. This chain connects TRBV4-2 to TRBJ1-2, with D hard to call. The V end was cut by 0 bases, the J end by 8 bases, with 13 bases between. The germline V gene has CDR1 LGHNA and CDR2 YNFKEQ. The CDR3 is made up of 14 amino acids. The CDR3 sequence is CASSQDLWTMGYTF. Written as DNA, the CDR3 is TGTGCCAGCAGCCAAGATCTCTGGACTATGGGCTACACCTTC.

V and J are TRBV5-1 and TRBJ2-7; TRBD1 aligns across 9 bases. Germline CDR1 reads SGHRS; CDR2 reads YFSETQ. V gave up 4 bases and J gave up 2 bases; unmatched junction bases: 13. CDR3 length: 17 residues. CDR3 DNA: TGCGCCAGCAGCCAACATCCCCTTGGACAGGGGACCTACGAGCAGTACTTC. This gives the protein CASSQHPLGQGTYEQYF. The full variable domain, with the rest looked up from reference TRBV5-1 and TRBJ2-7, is KAGVTQTPRYLIKTRGQQVTLSCSPISGHRSVSWYQQTPGQGLQFLFEYFSETQRNKGNFPGRFSGRQFSNSRSEMNVSTLELGDSALYLCASSQHPLGQGTYEQYFGPGTRLTVT.

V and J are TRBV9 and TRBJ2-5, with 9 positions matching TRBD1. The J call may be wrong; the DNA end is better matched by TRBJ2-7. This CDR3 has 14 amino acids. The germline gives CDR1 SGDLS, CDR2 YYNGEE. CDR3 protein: CASSVGTGTYEQYF. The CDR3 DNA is TGTGCCAGCAGCGTGGGGACAGGGACCTACGAGCAGTACTTC.

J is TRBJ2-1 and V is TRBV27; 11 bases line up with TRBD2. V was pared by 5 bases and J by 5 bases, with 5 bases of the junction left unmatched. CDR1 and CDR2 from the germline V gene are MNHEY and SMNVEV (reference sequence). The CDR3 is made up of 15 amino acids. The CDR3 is CASSQGTSGHNEQFF. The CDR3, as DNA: TGTGCCAGCAGTCAAGGGACTAGCGGTCACAATGAGCAGTTCTTC.

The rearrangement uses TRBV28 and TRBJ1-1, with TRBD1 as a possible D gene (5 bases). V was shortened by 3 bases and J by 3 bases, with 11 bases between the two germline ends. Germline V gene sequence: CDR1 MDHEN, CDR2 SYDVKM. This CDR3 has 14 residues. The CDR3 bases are TGTGCCAGCAGTTTGCTGGGGGGGGACACTGAAGCTTTCTTT. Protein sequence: CASSLLGGDTEAFF.

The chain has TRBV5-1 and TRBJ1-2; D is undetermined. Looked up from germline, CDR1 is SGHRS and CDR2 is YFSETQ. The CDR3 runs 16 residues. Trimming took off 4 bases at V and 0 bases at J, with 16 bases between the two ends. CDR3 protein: CASSPRAPETNYGYTF. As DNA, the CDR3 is TGCGCCAGCAGCCCGAGGGCCCCAGAAACTAACTATGGCTACACCTTC.

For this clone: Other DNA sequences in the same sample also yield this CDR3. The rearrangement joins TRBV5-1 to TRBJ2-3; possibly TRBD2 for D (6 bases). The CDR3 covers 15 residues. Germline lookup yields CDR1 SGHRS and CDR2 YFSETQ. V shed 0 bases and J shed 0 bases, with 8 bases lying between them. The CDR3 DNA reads TGCGCCAGCAGCTTGGGCCGGGGGAGCACAGATACGCAGTATTTT. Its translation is CASSLGRGSTDTQYF.

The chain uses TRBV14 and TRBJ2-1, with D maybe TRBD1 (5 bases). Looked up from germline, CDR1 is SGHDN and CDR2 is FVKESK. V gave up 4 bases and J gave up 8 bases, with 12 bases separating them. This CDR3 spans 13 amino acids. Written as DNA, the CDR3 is TGTGCCAGCAGCCCCCGACAGAAAGATGAGCAGTTCTTC. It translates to CASSPRQKDEQFF.